The clone carrying this T cell receptor beta chain was found many times. The CDR3 has 12 amino acids. V lost 7 bases, J lost 4 bases, and 3 bases stayed unmatched. Per the germline V gene, CDR1 is MDHEN and CDR2 is SYDVKM. These data belong to a study of T cells in Graves' hyperthyroidism and ophthalmopathy. Amplified regions were TCR beta CDR3 sequences from RNA transcripts. The study used the HTBI primer set for a first-round RT-PCR of the TCR CDR3. MiXCR, run by TCRdb on the multiplex PCR reads, gives a single entry per CDR3 protein. The sample shows a few hundred thousand distinct CDR3 sequences, 15% to 20% of them seen only once.

This clonotype was obtained from an older woman with Graves' ophthalmopathy. The sequenced material came from blood. J is TRBJ2-7 and V is TRBV28, with 8 bases matching TRBD1. As DNA, the CDR3 is TGTGCCAGCACCGACAGGGGTTACGAGCAGTACTTC. This sequence encodes CASTDRGYEQYF.